This T cell receptor beta chain was identified during a study of post-analysis software for immune sequencing data. Study results and limitations: When patients were compared with controls, 4 or 5 TRBV segments were more frequent, TRBV5-6, TRBV5-1 and TRBV20-1 among them.

This clonotype was observed a handful of times. Antigen specificity is unknown. Per the germline V gene, CDR1 is MDHEN and CDR2 is SYDVKM. Trimming removed 4 bases at V and 5 bases at J, with 8 bases between. The CDR3 consists of 12 residues. Incorporated into the TCR beta cDNA libraries were unique molecular identifiers, which served to reduce PCR and sequencing biases. TCRdb re-called the PCR reads with MiXCR, one entry per CDR3 protein. Of 700,000 to 800,000 distinct CDR3 sequences in the sample, roughly 27% were seen once. Material for sequencing was blood. The TCR originated in a girl aged 5-17 years with multiple sclerosis. The chain joins TRBV28 to TRBJ1-1; unclear D gene. CDR3 coding DNA: TGTGCCAGCAGTTGGGTAGGAACTGAAGCTTTCTTT. Its translation is CASSWVGTEAFF.